The clone carrying this TCR beta chain was observed a few times. Antigen specificity is unknown. V lost 5 bases, J lost 6 bases, and 16 bases lay in between. CDR1 is MNHEY and CDR2 is SMNVEV in the germline V gene (reference sequence). The CDR3 covers 14 residues. This sample was taken from a study of T cells in Graves' hyperthyroidism and ophthalmopathy. General observations from the study: The majority of expanded thyroid clonotypes above 0.001 also appeared in blood. Ophthalmopathy was identified by the model a median around 6.3 months ahead of onset.

RNA transcripts provided the source from which TCR beta CDR3 regions were amplified. The HTBI set primed first-round TCR CDR3 RT-PCR. Via MiXCR, TCRdb re-called the multiplex PCR reads, giving one row per CDR3 protein. The sample shows some 300,000 distinct CDR3 sequences, approximately 18% of them seen only once. Every diagnosis used clinical symptoms, serum thyroxine and TRAb, thyroid ultrasound and orbital computed tomography. Cells are PBMCs isolated from more than 8.5 ml of fresh blood. The sample was blood. The TCR sequence derives from a man aged 45-65 years with Graves' ophthalmopathy. The chain has TRBV27 and TRBJ1-2; possible D gene TRBD1, 6 bases. CDR3 bases: TGTGCCAGCAGTCCCCGCACAGGGAACGATGGCTACACCTTC. It encodes CASSPRTGNDGYTF.